This T cell receptor beta chain came from a study of T-cell memory formation after mild COVID-19 (dated by TCRdb to 2020 to 2022). A note on the overall study: TCR sequence clusters from the two donors were largely donor specific. Longitudinal TCRalpha and TCRbeta repertoire sequencing tracked T-cell clones expanding and contracting after mild COVID-19 in a couple of donors. Two young, previously healthy adult volunteers made up the cohort, one male and one female.

General conclusions and limits of the study: From day 15 to 85, contracting clones showed balanced CD4/CD8 phenotypes, whereas a second wave of clones that expanded from day 15 to 37 leaned towards CD4+. The study included only a couple of mild cases, and larger cohorts that include severe cases with pre-infection samples were judged to be necessary. SARS-CoV-2 specificity of the second-wave clones peaking on day 37 was not confirmed. Some responding clones were found in pre-infection memory, which suggests that pre-existing cross-reactive memory T cells took part in the SARS-CoV-2 response. Contracting CD4+ clones were found mainly in CM and EM memory subsets, while CD8+ clones were enriched in EMRA.

This clonotype has only a few counts. Its specific antigen is unknown. Nothing much larger sits one base from this clone, and base qualities are not available. Ficoll-Paque density gradient centrifugation was used to isolate PBMCs. Sequencer: Illumina NovaSeq 6000. TCRalpha and TCRbeta cDNA libraries were constructed by 5'RACE with constant-segment primers, with sample barcodes and unique molecular identifiers being introduced. Trizol reagent was used to extract RNA from every sample. Amplification of the libraries took two PCR steps, and the second step added a second sample barcode plus Illumina TruSeq adapters. Sequencing of the libraries was done on an Illumina NovaSeq, producing 2 x 150 bp paired-end reads. On the study's bioinformatics: Demultiplexing of reads and collapsing into UMI-guided consensus sequences were performed with migec v1.2.7. Using mixcr v2.1.11, the UMI consensuses were aligned to TRA and TRB V and J templates and assembled into clonotypes. A clonotype was counted as expanded or contracted only if both edgeR and NoisET called the change significant, with noise models trained on biological replicates. For edgeR calls, a false discovery rate-adjusted p below 0.01 and a log2 fold-change threshold of 1 were applied. As an exploratory analysis of dynamics, max-normalized trajectories of the 1000 most abundant clonotypes were examined by PCA with hierarchical clustering. Each responding clone was given a CD4 or CD8 phenotype based on the CD4+ and CD8+ repertoires, which had been sequenced separately. Through fastp at Q25 and MiXCR, TCRdb rebuilt clones from the public reads, retaining in-frame beta chains. Rows are combined by CDR3 protein, so each entry shows the most common genes and DNA. The V and J calls reflect TCRdb's pipeline rather than the authors' work. The sample contains hundreds of thousands of distinct CDR3 sequences, around 15% of them found a single time. The ten biggest clones cover approximately 23% of the sample.

V is pared back by 4 bases and J by 2 bases, with 7 bases lying between the germline termini. The CDR3, from cysteine to phenylalanine, totals 13 residues. Only the CDR3 part of the read is kept: 39 bases, read in frame from the first base. CDR1 and CDR2 were assigned from the germline V gene (reference sequence) as SGHKS and YYEKEE. The TCR was taken from a man aged 18 to 29 who had mild COVID-19 (a few samples of this study predate the infection). The sample titles of this study are shuffled in the database, so cell type and time point are left out; the donor was told from shared clones. The sample was PBMCs or a T cell subset sorted from them (not recorded which). Recombination linked TRBV5-5 to TRBJ1-3; the D gene cannot be named for sure. The CDR3 reads CASSPTTGNTIYF. The base sequence is TGTGCCAGCAGCCCGACAACTGGAAACACCATATATTTT. With the portions outside the CDR3 filled from the reference TRBV5-5 and TRBJ1-3 genes, the complete variable region becomes DAGVTQSPTHLIKTRGQQVTLRCSPISGHKSVSWYQQVLGQGPQFIFQYYEKEERGRGNFPDRFSARQFPNYSSELNVNALLLGDSALYLCASSPTTGNTIYFGEGSWLTVV.